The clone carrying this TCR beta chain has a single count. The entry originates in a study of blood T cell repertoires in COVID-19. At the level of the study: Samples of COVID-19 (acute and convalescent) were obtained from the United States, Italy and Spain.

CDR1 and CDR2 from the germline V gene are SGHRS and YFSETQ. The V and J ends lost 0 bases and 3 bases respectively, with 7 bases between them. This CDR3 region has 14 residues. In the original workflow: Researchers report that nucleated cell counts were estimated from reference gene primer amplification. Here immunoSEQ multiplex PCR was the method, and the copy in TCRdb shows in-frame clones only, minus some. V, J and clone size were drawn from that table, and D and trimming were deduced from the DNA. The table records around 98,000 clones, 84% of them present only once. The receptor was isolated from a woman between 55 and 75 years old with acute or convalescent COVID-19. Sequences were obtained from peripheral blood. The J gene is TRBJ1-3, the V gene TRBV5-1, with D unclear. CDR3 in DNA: TGCGCCAGCAGCTTGGGGCCGGGTGGAAACACCATATATTTT. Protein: CASSLGPGGNTIYF.